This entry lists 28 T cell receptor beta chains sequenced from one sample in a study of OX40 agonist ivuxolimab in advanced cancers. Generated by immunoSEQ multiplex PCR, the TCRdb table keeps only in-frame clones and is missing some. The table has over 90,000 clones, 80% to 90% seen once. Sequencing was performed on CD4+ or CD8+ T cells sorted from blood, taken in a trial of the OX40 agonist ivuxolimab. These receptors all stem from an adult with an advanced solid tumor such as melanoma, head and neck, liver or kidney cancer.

The CDR3 reads CASKRGTENTEAFF. CDR3 DNA: TGTGCCAGCAAGAGGGGGACAGAAAACACTGAAGCTTTCTTT. The J gene is TRBJ1-1, the V gene TRBV18; 7 bases are a match to TRBD1. V shed 8 bases and J 2 bases; nucleotides not matched to a gene: 8. Per germline, CDR1 KGHSH and CDR2 LQKENI. The CDR3 has 14 amino acids.

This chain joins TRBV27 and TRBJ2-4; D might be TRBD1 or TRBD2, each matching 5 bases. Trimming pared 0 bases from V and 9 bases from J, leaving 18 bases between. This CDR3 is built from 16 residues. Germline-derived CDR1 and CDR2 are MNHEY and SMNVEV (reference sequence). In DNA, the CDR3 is TGTGCCAGCAGTTTATCGGGGGTCCGGGGTCTGGGCATTCAGTACTTC. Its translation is CASSLSGVRGLGIQYF.

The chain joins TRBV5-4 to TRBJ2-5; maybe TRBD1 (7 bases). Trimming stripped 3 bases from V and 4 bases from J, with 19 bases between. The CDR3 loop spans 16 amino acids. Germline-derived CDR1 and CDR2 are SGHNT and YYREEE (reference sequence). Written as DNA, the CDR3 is TGTGCCAGCAGCTGGGTAGGAGGGGGCGAGGGAGAGACCCAGTACTTC. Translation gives CASSWVGGGEGETQYF.

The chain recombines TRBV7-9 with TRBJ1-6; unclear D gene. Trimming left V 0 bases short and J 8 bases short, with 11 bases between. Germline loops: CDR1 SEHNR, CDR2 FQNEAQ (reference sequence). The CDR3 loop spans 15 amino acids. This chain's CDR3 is CASSLAGGGDSPLHF. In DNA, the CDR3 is TGTGCCAGCAGCTTAGCGGGTGGTGGGGATTCACCCCTCCACTTT.

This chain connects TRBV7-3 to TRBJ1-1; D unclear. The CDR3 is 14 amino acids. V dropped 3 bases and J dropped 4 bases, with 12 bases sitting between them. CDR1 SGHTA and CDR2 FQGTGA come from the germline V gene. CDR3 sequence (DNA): TGTGCCAGCAGCTTCATGGGAATAGGCACTGAAGCTTTCTTT. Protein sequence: CASSFMGIGTEAFF.

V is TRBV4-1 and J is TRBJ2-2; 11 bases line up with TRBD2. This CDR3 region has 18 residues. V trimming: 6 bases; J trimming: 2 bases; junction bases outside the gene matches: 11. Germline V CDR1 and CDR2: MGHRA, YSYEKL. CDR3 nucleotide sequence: TGCGCCAGCAGAGAGCGAGAGACTAGCGGGGCAAACACCGGGGAGCTGTTTTTT. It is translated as CASRERETSGANTGELFF.

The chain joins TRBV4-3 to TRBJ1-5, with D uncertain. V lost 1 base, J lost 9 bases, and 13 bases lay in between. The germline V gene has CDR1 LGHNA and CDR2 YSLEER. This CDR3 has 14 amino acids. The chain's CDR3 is CASSQVLGISPQHF. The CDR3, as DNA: TGCGCCAGCAGCCAAGTGTTGGGGATTTCGCCCCAGCATTTT.

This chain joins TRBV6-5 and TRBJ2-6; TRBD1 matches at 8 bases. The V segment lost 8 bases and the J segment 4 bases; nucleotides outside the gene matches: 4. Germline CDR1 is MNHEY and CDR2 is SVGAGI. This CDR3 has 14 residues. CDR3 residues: CASQGAQGANVLTF. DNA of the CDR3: TGTGCCAGCCAGGGGGCGCAAGGGGCCAACGTCCTGACTTTC.

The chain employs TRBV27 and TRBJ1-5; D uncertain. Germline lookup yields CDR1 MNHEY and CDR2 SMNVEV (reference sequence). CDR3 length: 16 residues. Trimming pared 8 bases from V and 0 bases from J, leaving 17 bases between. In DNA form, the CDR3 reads TGTGCCAGCGGACGGTTCAGTTCGAATAGCAATCAGCCCCAGCATTTT. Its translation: CASGRFSSNSNQPQHF.

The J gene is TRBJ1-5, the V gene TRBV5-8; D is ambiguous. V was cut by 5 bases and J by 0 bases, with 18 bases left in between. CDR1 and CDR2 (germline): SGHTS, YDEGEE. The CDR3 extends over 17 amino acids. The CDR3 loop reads CASRVSGRADSNQPQHF. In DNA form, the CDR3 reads TGTGCCAGCAGGGTTTCAGGTCGAGCGGATAGCAATCAGCCCCAGCATTTT.

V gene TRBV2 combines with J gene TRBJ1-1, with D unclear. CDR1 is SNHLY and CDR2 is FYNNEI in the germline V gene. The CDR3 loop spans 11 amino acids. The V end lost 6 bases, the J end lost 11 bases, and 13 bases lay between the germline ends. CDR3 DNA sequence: TGTGCCAGCAGAGTCGAGACACTTGCTTTCTTT. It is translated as CASRVETLAFF.

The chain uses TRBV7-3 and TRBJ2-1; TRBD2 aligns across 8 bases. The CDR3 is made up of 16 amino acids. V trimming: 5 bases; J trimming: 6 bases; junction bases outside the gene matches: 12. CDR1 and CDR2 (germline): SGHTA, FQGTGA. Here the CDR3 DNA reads TGTGCCAGCAGCCCGCAGGGCGGGAGGACCTTCAATGAGCAGTTCTTC. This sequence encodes CASSPQGGRTFNEQFF.

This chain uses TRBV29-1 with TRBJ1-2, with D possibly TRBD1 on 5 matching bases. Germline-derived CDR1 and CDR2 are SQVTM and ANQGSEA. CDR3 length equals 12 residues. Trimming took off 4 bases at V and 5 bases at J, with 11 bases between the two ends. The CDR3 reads CSVATASYGYTF. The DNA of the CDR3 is TGCAGCGTTGCGACAGCTAGTTATGGCTACACCTTC.

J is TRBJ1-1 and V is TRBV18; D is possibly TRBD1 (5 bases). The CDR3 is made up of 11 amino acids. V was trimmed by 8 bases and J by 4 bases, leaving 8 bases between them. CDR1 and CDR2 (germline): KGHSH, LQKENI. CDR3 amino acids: CASPTGTEAFF. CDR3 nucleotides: TGTGCCAGCCCAACAGGCACTGAAGCTTTCTTT.

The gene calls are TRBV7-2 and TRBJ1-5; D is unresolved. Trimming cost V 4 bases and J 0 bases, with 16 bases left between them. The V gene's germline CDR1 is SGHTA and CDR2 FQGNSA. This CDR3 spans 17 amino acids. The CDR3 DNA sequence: TGTGCCAGCAGCTCCCTCGGACGGTCGGATAGCAATCAGCCCCAGCATTTT. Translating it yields CASSSLGRSDSNQPQHF.

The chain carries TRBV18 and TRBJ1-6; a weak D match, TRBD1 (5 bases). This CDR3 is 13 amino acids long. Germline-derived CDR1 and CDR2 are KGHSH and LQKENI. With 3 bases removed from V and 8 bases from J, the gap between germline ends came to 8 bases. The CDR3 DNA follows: TGTGCCAGCTCACCCCAGGGTGATTCACCCCTCCACTTT. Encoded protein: CASSPQGDSPLHF.

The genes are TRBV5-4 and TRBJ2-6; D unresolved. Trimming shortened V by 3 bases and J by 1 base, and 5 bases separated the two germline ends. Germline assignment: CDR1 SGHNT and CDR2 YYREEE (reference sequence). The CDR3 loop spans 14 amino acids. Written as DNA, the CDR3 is TGTGCCAGCAGCTCCGAGTCTGGGGCCAACGTCCTGACTTTC. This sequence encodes CASSSESGANVLTF.

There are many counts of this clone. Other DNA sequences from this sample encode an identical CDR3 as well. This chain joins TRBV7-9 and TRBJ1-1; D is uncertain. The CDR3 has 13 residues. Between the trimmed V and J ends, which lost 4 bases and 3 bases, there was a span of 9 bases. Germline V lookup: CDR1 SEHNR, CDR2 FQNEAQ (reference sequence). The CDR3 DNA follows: TGTGCCAGCAGCTCGGGTGGGGACACTGAAGCTTTCTTT. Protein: CASSSGGDTEAFF.

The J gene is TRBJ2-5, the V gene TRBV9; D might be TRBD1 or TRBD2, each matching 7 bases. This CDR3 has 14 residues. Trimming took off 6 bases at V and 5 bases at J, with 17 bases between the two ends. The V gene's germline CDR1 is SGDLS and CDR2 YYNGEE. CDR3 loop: CASNFGGGGETQYF. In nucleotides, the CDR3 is TGTGCCAGCAATTTCGGGGGAGGGGGCGAGACCCAGTACTTC.

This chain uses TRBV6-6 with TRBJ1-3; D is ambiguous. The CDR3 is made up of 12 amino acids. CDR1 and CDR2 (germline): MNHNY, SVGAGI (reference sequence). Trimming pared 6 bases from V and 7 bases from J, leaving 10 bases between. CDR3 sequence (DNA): TGTGCCAGCAGGGAACGGCTGAACACCATATATTTT. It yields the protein CASRERLNTIYF.

CDR3 DNA sequence: TGTGCCAGCAGCTTAGATTTAGCGGGGGGGCTCACCGGTACGCAGTATTTT. It translates to CASSLDLAGGLTGTQYF. The chain combines TRBV7-2 with TRBJ2-3; the match to TRBD2 covers 11 bases. Per the germline V gene, CDR1 is SGHTA and CDR2 is FQGNSA. V shed 1 base, J shed 8 bases, and the junction held 11 bases outside the gene matches. The CDR3 runs to 17 residues.

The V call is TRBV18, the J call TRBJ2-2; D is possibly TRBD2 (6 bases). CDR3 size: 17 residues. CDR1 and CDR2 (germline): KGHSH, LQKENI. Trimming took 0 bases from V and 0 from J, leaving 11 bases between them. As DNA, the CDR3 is TGTGCCAGCTCACCACCGGGTGCGGGAACGAACACCGGGGAGCTGTTTTTT. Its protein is CASSPPGAGTNTGELFF.

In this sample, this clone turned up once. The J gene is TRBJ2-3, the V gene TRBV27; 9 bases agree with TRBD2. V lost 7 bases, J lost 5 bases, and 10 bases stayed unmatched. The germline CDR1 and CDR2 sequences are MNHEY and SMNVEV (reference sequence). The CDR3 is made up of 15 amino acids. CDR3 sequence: CASMGRGGWIDTQYF. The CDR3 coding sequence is TGTGCCAGCATGGGGCGGGGGGGATGGATAGATACGCAGTATTTT.

CDR3 bases: TGTGCCAGCAGTGAACTTGGACAGGGTTGGTACGAGCAGTACTTC. Its protein product is CASSELGQGWYEQYF. The chain recombines TRBV6-1 with TRBJ2-7; 8 bases line up with TRBD1. Germline lookup yields CDR1 MNHNS and CDR2 SASEGT. With 2 bases clipped from V and 4 bases from J, the junction kept 7 bases outside the gene matches. The CDR3 runs to 15 residues.

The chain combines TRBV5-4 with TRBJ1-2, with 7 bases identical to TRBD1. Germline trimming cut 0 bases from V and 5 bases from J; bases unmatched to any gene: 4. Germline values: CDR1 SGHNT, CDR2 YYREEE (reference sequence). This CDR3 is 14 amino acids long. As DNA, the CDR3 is TGTGCCAGCAGCTTGGAGTGGGACAGATATGGCTACACCTTC. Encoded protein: CASSLEWDRYGYTF.

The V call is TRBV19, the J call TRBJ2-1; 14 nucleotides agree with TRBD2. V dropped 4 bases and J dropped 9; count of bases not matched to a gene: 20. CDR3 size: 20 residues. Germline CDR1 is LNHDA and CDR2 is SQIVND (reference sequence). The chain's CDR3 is CASSTLTSGRAPTVWAEQFF. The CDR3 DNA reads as TGTGCCAGTAGTACGTTGACTAGCGGGAGGGCTCCAACGGTTTGGGCTGAGCAGTTCTTC.

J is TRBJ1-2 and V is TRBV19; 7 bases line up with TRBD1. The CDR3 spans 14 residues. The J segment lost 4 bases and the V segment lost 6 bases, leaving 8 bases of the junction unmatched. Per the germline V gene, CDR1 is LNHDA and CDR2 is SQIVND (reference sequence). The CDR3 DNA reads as TGTGCCAGTAGACCTTTCGGGACAGTCTATGGCTACACCTTC. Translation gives CASRPFGTVYGYTF.

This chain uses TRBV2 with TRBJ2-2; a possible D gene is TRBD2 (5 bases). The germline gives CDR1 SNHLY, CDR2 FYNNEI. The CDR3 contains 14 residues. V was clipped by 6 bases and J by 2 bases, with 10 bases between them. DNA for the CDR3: TGTGCCAGCAGACCTAGCCTCAACACCGGGGAGCTGTTTTTT. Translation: CASRPSLNTGELFF.